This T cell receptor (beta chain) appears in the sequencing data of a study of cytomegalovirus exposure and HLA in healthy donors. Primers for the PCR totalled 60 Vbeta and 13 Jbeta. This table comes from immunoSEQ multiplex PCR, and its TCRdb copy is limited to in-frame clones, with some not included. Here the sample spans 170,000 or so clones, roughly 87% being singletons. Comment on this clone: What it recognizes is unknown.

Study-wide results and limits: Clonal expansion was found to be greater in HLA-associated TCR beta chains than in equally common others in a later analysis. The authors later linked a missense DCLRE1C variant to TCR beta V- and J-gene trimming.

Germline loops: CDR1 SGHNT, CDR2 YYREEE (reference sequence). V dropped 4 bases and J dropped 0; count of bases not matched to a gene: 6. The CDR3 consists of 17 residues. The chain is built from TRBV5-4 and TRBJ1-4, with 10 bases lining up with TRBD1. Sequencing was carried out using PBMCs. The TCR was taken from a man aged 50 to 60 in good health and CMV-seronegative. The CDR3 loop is CASSRTGQGTTNEKLFF. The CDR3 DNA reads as TGTGCCAGCAGCAGGACGGGACAGGGGACAACTAATGAAAAACTGTTTTTT.